The 8 T cell receptor beta chains reported below all come from one sample, sequenced in a study of T cells after yellow fever vaccination. TCRdb reprocessed the 5' RACE reads with MiXCR, giving one entry per CDR3 protein. Of 300,000 to 400,000 distinct CDR3 sequences in the sample, approximately 3.9% were seen once. Sequencing used PBMCs, obtained 5 days after the yellow fever booster vaccination. The receptor source for this set is a man aged 18 to 30 who received the YFV17D yellow fever vaccine.

The chain uses TRBV20-1 and TRBJ2-1; 7 bases align to TRBD1. Germline CDR1 is DFQATT and CDR2 is SNEGSKA (reference sequence). This CDR3 region has 13 residues. V lost 6 bases to trimming and J lost 4 bases; unmatched junction nucleotides: 6. This CDR3 is CSAFRGQYNEQFF. CDR3 DNA: TGCAGTGCCTTCAGGGGACAGTACAATGAGCAGTTCTTC.

This clonotype was seen many times. This CDR3 is CTTGDRYTEAFF. CDR3 DNA sequence: TGCACCACGGGAGACAGATACACTGAAGCTTTCTTT. The chain has TRBV20-1 and TRBJ1-1, with a tentative D call TRBD1 (5 bases). The CDR3 runs 12 residues. Germline values: CDR1 DFQATT, CDR2 SNEGSKA (reference sequence).

The V call is TRBV28, the J call TRBJ1-2, with 7 bases matching TRBD1. Trimming took 10 bases from V and 2 from J; bases not matched to a gene: 10. The CDR3 consists of 14 residues. Germline values: CDR1 MDHEN, CDR2 SYDVKM. The CDR3 coding sequence is TGTGCCACCCATCATCAGGGGGAGAACTATGGCTACACCTTC. Protein product: CATHHQGENYGYTF.

V usage is TRBV28 and J usage is TRBJ2-2; possible D gene TRBD1, 6 bases. This CDR3 contains 13 residues. V was cut by 6 bases and J by 7 bases, with 12 bases left in between. Germline V gene sequence: CDR1 MDHEN, CDR2 SYDVKM. CDR3 nucleotide sequence: TGTGCCAGCAGCGGACAGACTAACGGGGAGCTGTTTTTT. Translation: CASSGQTNGELFF. Complete variable domain (other parts from reference TRBV28 and TRBJ2-2): DVKVTQSSRYLVKRTGEKVFLECVQDMDHENMFWYRQDPGLGLRLIYFSYDVKMKEKGDIPEGYSVSREKKERFSLILESASTNQTSMYLCASSGQTNGELFFGEGSRLTVL.

This clonotype has a handful of counts. The V gene is TRBV24-1, the J gene TRBJ2-5; D not certain. Germline CDR1 is KGHDR and CDR2 is SFDVKD. V gave up 3 bases and J gave up 4 bases, with 11 bases separating them. This CDR3 contains 14 residues. The CDR3 sequence: CATSDSLTRETQYF. For the CDR3, the DNA is TGTGCCACCAGTGATAGCTTGACTCGAGAGACCCAGTACTTC.

V and J are TRBV4-1 and TRBJ2-5; 7 nucleotides match TRBD2. This CDR3 contains 14 residues. Looked up from germline, CDR1 is MGHRA and CDR2 is YSYEKL. V trimming: 2 bases; J trimming: 5 bases; junction bases outside the gene matches: 5. The CDR3 bases are TGCGCCAGCAGCCAACTTCGGGGGGAGGAGACCCAGTACTTC. This codes for CASSQLRGEETQYF.

V and J are TRBV7-3 and TRBJ1-5; possibly TRBD1 for D (6 bases). The V end lost 4 bases, the J end lost 7 bases, and 11 bases lay between the germline ends. This CDR3 spans 13 amino acids. CDR1 and CDR2 from the germline V gene are SGHTA and FQGTGA. The CDR3 here is CASSSQGTQPQHF. The CDR3 region has the DNA TGTGCCAGCAGCTCCCAGGGGACCCAGCCCCAGCATTTT.

V usage is TRBV4-1 and J usage is TRBJ1-1; 11 bases line up with TRBD1. Germline loops: CDR1 MGHRA, CDR2 YSYEKL. The CDR3 consists of 15 residues. V dropped 3 bases and J dropped 3; count of bases not matched to a gene: 3. In nucleotides, the CDR3 is TGCGCCAGCAGCCAGGACAGGGGGCCGGACACTGAAGCTTTCTTT. It translates to CASSQDRGPDTEAFF.